This T cell receptor (beta chain) comes out of a study of beta chain features in type 1 diabetes. Study-level findings and limits: In all four CD4+ subsets, TCRB CDR3 length was significantly, moderately reduced in type 1 diabetes. Fewer junction insertions and more nucleotide deletions appeared in type 1 diabetes patients. A possible short-template PCR bias applies equally to patients and controls.

Sorting that relied on CD45RO/CCR7/CD25/CD127/CD95/CD27 yielded CD4+ naive, central memory, regulatory and stem cell-like memory cells. CDR3 length: 14 amino acids. Trimming shortened V by 5 bases and J by 4 bases, and 15 bases separated the two germline ends. Germline loops: CDR1 LNHDA, CDR2 SQIVND (reference sequence). Expressed TCRB transcripts were sequenced, since all the RNA that had been isolated was reverse transcribed. Here immunoSEQ multiplex PCR was the method, and the copy in TCRdb shows in-frame clones only, minus some. The table includes 680,000 or so clones, about an eighth detected once. This clone was counted only a few times. What it binds is unknown.

The receptor was isolated from a man younger than 35 with type 1 diabetes. V is TRBV19 and J is TRBJ2-7; D may be TRBD1 (6 bases). The source material was naive CD4+ T cells from blood. The CDR3 region has the DNA TGTGCCAGTAGTGCACAGGGACCGACATACGAGCAGTACTTC. It yields the protein CASSAQGPTYEQYF.